This T cell receptor beta chain comes out of a study of cytomegalovirus exposure and HLA in healthy donors. At the level of the study: An earlier analysis found 117 million unique TCR beta sequences from 150 million to 200 million T cells.

On this clone: Its target is unknown.

The primer mix had 60 Vbeta and 13 Jbeta primers. Profiled with immunoSEQ multiplex PCR; TCRdb holds only in-frame clones, not every one. The repertoire holds over 150,000 clones, with about 80% as singletons. Regarding the study as a whole: The study designated 150 to 200 TCR beta chains cytomegalovirus-associated. V- and J-gene trimming in TCR beta was tied to a missense DCLRE1C variant by an analysis performed later. Previously analyzed data showed that most TCR beta V segments were productive at a frequency of about 90% or about 30%.

Sequences were obtained from PBMCs. The sequence came from a man aged 30 to 45 in good health and CMV-seronegative.

CDR3 amino acids: CASSQRGKLFF. The CDR3 DNA follows: TGTGCCAGCAGCCAAAGGGGAAAACTGTTTTTT. This chain uses TRBV6-6 with TRBJ1-4; D may be TRBD1 (5 bases). The germline V gene has CDR1 MNHNY and CDR2 SVGAGI (reference sequence). This CDR3 contains 11 residues. Trimming cost V 6 bases and J 10 bases, with 9 bases left between them.